What follows are 28 T cell receptor beta chains derived from one specimen sequenced in a study of blood T cell repertoires in COVID-19. Repertoires were generated with immunoSEQ multiplex PCR, while TCRdb's copy carries only in-frame clones and drops some. The repertoire has a few hundred thousand clones, over 75% of them found once; the top ten carry 5.1%. Sample: peripheral blood. The source of these receptors is a man between 45 and 60 years old with active or convalescent COVID-19.

This chain links TRBV7-9 with TRBJ2-6; D unclear. The V gene lost 8 bases and the J gene lost 2 bases, with 13 bases spanning the gap. This CDR3 region has 15 residues. The germline gives CDR1 SEHNR, CDR2 FQNEAQ (reference sequence). Written as DNA, the CDR3 is TGTGCCAGCGAGCTCGAGCTGGCTGGGGCCAACGTCCTGACTTTC. Translating gives CASELELAGANVLTF.

The CDR3: CASAQSSFGWVQFF. CDR3 sequence (DNA): TGTGCCAGCGCCCAATCTAGTTTTGGTTGGGTGCAGTTCTTC. The rearrangement joins TRBV28 to TRBJ2-1, with D hard to call. CDR3 length equals 14 residues. From germline, CDR1 is MDHEN and CDR2 SYDVKM. V dropped 8 bases and J dropped 12 bases, with 23 bases sitting between them.

This clone has a single count. J is TRBJ2-3 and V is TRBV29-1; 10 positions match TRBD1. J was trimmed by 5 bases and V by 1 base; bases with no gene match: 6. The CDR3 has 15 amino acids. The germline V gene encodes CDR1 SQVTM and CDR2 ANQGSEA. CDR3 amino acids: CSVEVRDRGRDTQYF. The CDR3 DNA reads TGCAGCGTTGAAGTCCGGGACAGGGGTAGAGATACGCAGTATTTT.

The gene calls are TRBV6-4 and TRBJ2-3; 7 nucleotides agree with TRBD1. J gave up 15 bases and V 0 bases, and 12 bases lay outside the gene matches. The CDR3 is 14 amino acids. Germline CDR1 and CDR2: MRHNA and SNTAGT. The CDR3 protein is CASSDSSRTGPRYF. CDR3 DNA: TGTGCCAGCAGTGACTCGTCGAGGACAGGCCCTCGATATTTT.

The CDR3 region is CASSQVPDLPQFF. CDR3 coding DNA: TGTGCCAGCAGCCAAGTACCTGATCTACCCCAGTTCTTC. V gene TRBV3-1 (or the pseudogene TRBV3-2) combines with J gene TRBJ2-1; D gene uncertain. V lost 1 base and J 13 bases, leaving 14 bases between the germline ends. CDR3 length: 13 residues. Germline values: CDR1 LGHDT, CDR2 YNNKEL (reference sequence).

This rearrangement joins TRBV5-6 to TRBJ2-3; TRBD1 aligns across 7 bases. CDR3 size: 15 residues. Per the germline V gene, CDR1 is SGHDT and CDR2 is YYEEEE. V shed 0 bases and J 4 bases; nucleotides not matched to a gene: 5. The CDR3 here is CASSLGTQGADTQYF. The CDR3 DNA reads TGTGCCAGCAGCTTGGGGACTCAGGGGGCAGATACGCAGTATTTT.

This clone was recorded once. The chain couples TRBV2 to TRBJ1-1; D gene ambiguous. Germline V gene sequence: CDR1 SNHLY, CDR2 FYNNEI. This CDR3 contains 12 residues. V lost 3 bases and J lost 11, with 13 bases in between. The chain's CDR3 is CASSEGSWWAFF. The CDR3 DNA reads TGTGCCAGCAGTGAGGGCAGTTGGTGGGCTTTCTTT.

The chain combines TRBV7-2 with TRBJ2-2, with 9 bases fitting TRBD2. This CDR3 spans 15 amino acids. CDR1 SGHTA and CDR2 FQGNSA come from the germline V gene. With 5 bases clipped from V and 0 bases from J, the junction kept 1 base outside the gene matches. CDR3 bases: TGTGCCAGCAGCGCTAGCGGGGCGAACACCGGGGAGCTGTTTTTT. This sequence encodes CASSASGANTGELFF.

This clone was picked up one time. V is TRBV12-3 or TRBV12-4 and J is TRBJ2-7; D might be TRBD2 (5 bases). V lost 2 bases to trimming and J lost 6 bases, with 11 bases between them. This CDR3 has 13 amino acids. The CDR3 region has the DNA TGTGCCAGCAGTTTATCTAGCTTGGGCGAGCAGTACTTC. It encodes CASSLSSLGEQYF.

The rearrangement joins TRBV19 to TRBJ2-3, with 8 bases aligning to TRBD2. The J segment lost 4 bases and the V segment lost 7 bases, leaving 10 bases of the junction unmatched. Germline assignment: CDR1 LNHDA and CDR2 SQIVND (reference sequence). The CDR3 has 15 amino acids. The CDR3 spells CASIGAGAGADTQYF. CDR3 coding DNA: TGTGCCAGTATAGGAGCGGGAGCTGGAGCAGATACGCAGTATTTT.

This chain uses TRBV27 with TRBJ1-2; perhaps TRBD1 as D (5 bases). The CDR3 spans 14 residues. The germline V gene encodes CDR1 MNHEY and CDR2 SMNVEV (reference sequence). V shed 2 bases and J shed 3 bases, with 10 bases lying between them. CDR3 loop: CASSLSGTDYGYTF. DNA of the CDR3: TGTGCCAGCAGTTTAAGCGGGACCGACTATGGCTACACCTTC.

V gene TRBV30 combines with J gene TRBJ2-5; D unclear. The CDR3 runs to 12 residues. CDR1 and CDR2 (germline): GTSNPN, SVGIG (reference sequence). V lost 3 bases, J lost 5 bases, and 10 bases lay in between. The CDR3 sequence: CAWSNSWETQYF. In nucleotides, the CDR3 is TGTGCCTGGAGCAACAGCTGGGAGACCCAGTACTTC.

The gene calls are TRBV9 and TRBJ1-1, with 9 bases matching TRBD1. Germline V lookup: CDR1 SGDLS, CDR2 YYNGEE. The CDR3 is 16 amino acids. V lost 3 bases and J lost 7; bases outside the gene matches: 13. The CDR3: CASSGGVDRGISEAFF. As DNA, the CDR3 is TGTGCCAGCAGCGGAGGAGTCGACAGGGGGATTAGTGAAGCTTTCTTT.

This clone has a single count. V gene TRBV28 combines with J gene TRBJ1-4, with TRBD1 matching over 10 bases. With 6 bases clipped from V and 7 bases from J, the junction kept 17 bases outside the gene matches. Germline-derived CDR1 and CDR2 are MDHEN and SYDVKM. The CDR3 runs to 18 residues. The CDR3 DNA is TGTGCCAGCAGCTTGCGTAGGACAGGGGGGAACAGCGGTGAAAAACTGTTTTTT. Its protein product is CASSLRRTGGNSGEKLFF.

This clone was detected only once. The chain combines TRBV6-5 with TRBJ2-7, with D possibly matching TRBD2 (5 bases). The V and J ends lost 5 bases and 3 bases respectively, with 17 bases between them. The CDR3 length is 15 residues. Germline loops: CDR1 MNHEY, CDR2 SVGAGI. The CDR3 DNA reads TGTGCCAGCAGTCCCTCCTTAGGGAGTCTCTACGAGCAGTACTTC. It translates to CASSPSLGSLYEQYF.

V usage is TRBV3-1 (or the pseudogene TRBV3-2) and J usage is TRBJ1-2; D is unclear. V was cut by 1 base and J by 1 base, with 10 bases left in between. The germline V gene has CDR1 LGHDT and CDR2 YNNKEL (reference sequence). The CDR3 is 15 amino acids. The CDR3 here is CASSQGLAVNYGYTF. The CDR3 coding sequence is TGTGCCAGCAGCCAAGGGCTGGCAGTTAACTATGGCTACACCTTC.

The chain employs TRBV19 and TRBJ1-5, with 9 bases lining up with TRBD1. The CDR3 length is 13 residues. CDR1 LNHDA and CDR2 SQIVND come from the germline V gene (reference sequence). V was pared by 4 bases and J by 5 bases, with 0 bases of the junction left unmatched. CDR3 residues: CASSRDRDQPQHF. For the CDR3, the DNA is TGTGCCAGTAGTAGGGACAGGGATCAGCCCCAGCATTTT.

CDR3: CASSSQTTFPDTQYF. DNA of the CDR3: TGTGCCAGCAGCTCCCAGACTACATTCCCAGATACGCAGTATTTT. V usage is TRBV6-2 or TRBV6-3 and J usage is TRBJ2-3; D perhaps matches TRBD2 (5 bases). CDR3 length: 15 amino acids. Germline V gene sequence: CDR1 MNHEY, CDR2 SVGEGT. V lost 6 bases and J 4 bases, leaving 17 bases between the germline ends.

This clone is a singleton in its sample. This chain uses TRBV6-5 with TRBJ1-1, with a possible D match to TRBD1 (5 bases). Trimming removed 6 bases from V and 1 base from J, with 15 bases in between. CDR3 length: 15 residues. Germline-derived CDR1 and CDR2 are MNHEY and SVGAGI. CDR3 nucleotide sequence: TGTGCCAGCAGGCTTCAGGGTACCGGGAACACTGAAGCTTTCTTT. Translating it yields CASRLQGTGNTEAFF.

This chain connects TRBV29-1 to TRBJ1-2, with D possibly being TRBD1 (6 bases). The germline V gene encodes CDR1 SQVTM and CDR2 ANQGSEA. The CDR3 has 12 amino acids. V was pared by 6 bases and J by 6 bases, with 14 bases between. CDR3 in amino acids: CSVPTGRDGYTF. In nucleotides, the CDR3 is TGCAGCGTACCGACAGGTCGCGATGGCTACACCTTC.

The chain joins TRBV6-2 or TRBV6-3 to TRBJ1-1, with 7 bases matching TRBD1. The CDR3 consists of 17 residues. The ends lost 2 bases at V and 6 bases at J; junction bases unmatched: 15. Germline V gene lookup returns CDR1 MNHEY and CDR2 SVGEGT. The CDR3 sequence: CASSYPKTGQLGAEAFF. In DNA, the CDR3 is TGTGCCAGCAGTTACCCGAAGACAGGGCAGTTGGGAGCTGAAGCTTTCTTT.

The chain carries TRBV5-6 and TRBJ2-1; 9 bases map to TRBD1. There are 15 residues in the CDR3. The junction had 9 bases not matched to a gene; V was cut back by 2 bases and J by 9 bases. Per the germline V gene, CDR1 is SGHDT and CDR2 is YYEEEE. This CDR3 reads CASSLPGQGRGEQFF. The CDR3 bases are TGTGCCAGCAGCTTACCGGGACAGGGTAGGGGTGAGCAGTTCTTC.

The rearrangement uses TRBV7-9 and TRBJ2-1; weak D call: TRBD1 (6 bases). This CDR3 has 15 amino acids. CDR1 is SEHNR, CDR2 FQNEAQ, per germline (reference sequence). V lost 4 bases to trimming and J lost 5 bases, with 15 bases between them. The CDR3, as DNA: TGTGCCAGCAGCTCACACAGGGTTGGAAACAATGAGCAGTTCTTC. Amino acid sequence: CASSSHRVGNNEQFF.

The chain recombines TRBV25-1 with TRBJ1-2; tentative D call: TRBD1 (5 bases). CDR1 and CDR2 from the germline V gene are MGHDK and SYGVNS. Trimming left V 5 bases short and J 2 bases short, with 9 bases between. This CDR3 spans 13 amino acids. CDR3 nucleotides: TGTGCCAGCAGTCGTGGGGCAAACTATGGCTACACCTTC. This sequence encodes CASSRGANYGYTF.

V usage is TRBV5-1 and J usage is TRBJ2-7; the match to TRBD2 covers 11 bases. The germline CDR1 and CDR2 sequences are SGHRS and YFSETQ. J lost 3 bases, V lost 0 bases, and 5 bases had no gene match. CDR3 length: 16 residues. The CDR3 nucleotides are TGCGCCAGCAGCTTGGGCACTAGCGGGAGCCACTACGAGCAGTACTTC. Its protein is CASSLGTSGSHYEQYF.

The chain combines TRBV23-1 with TRBJ1-4, with TRBD1 matching 8 bases. TRBV23-1 is marked as an open reading frame, function uncertain. This CDR3 comprises 15 residues. V shed 6 bases, J shed 7 bases, and the junction held 10 bases outside the gene matches. Here the CDR3 DNA reads TGCGCCAGCAGGGCCAGGACAGGGATAATTGAAAAACTGTTTTTT. Translated, it gives CASRARTGIIEKLFF.

The chain employs TRBV3-1 (or the pseudogene TRBV3-2) and TRBJ1-6; 8 bases are shared with TRBD1. Germline assignment: CDR1 LGHDT and CDR2 YNNKEL (reference sequence). The V gene end was trimmed by 4 bases and the J gene end by 9 bases; junction bases not matched to a gene: 8. The length of the CDR3 is 15 residues. CDR3 nucleotides: TGTGCCAGCAGCCTCGGACAGGGTGTGGGTTCACCCCTCCACTTT. Protein product: CASSLGQGVGSPLHF.

The chain carries TRBV12-5 and TRBJ1-2, with 7 nucleotides matching TRBD1. CDR1 LGHNT and CDR2 FRNRAP come from the germline V gene. The J segment lost 8 bases and the V segment lost 1 base, leaving 4 bases of the junction unmatched. CDR3 size: 13 residues. The CDR3 is CASGLGTGLGYTF. The CDR3 DNA sequence: TGTGCTAGTGGTTTGGGGACAGGCTTAGGCTACACCTTC.